The next 14 T cell receptor beta chains were all read from a single sample in a study of cytomegalovirus exposure and HLA in healthy donors. The PCR had 60 Vbeta and 13 Jbeta primers. The data were produced by immunoSEQ multiplex PCR, yet TCRdb's version contains in-frame clones alone and is incomplete. The data show around 69,000 clones, about 70% seen once. Material: PBMCs. All receptors derive from a man between 35 and 55 years old in good health and CMV-seropositive.

This chain uses TRBV4-1 with TRBJ2-6; perhaps TRBD1 as D (6 bases). V was shortened by 10 bases and J by 4 bases, with 11 bases between the two germline ends. The V gene's germline CDR1 is MGHRA and CDR2 YSYEKL. The CDR3 has 13 residues. The CDR3 spells CATAGVGANVLTF. The CDR3, as DNA: TGCGCCACTGCAGGGGTGGGGGCCAACGTCCTGACTTTC.

This clone was counted a few times. The V gene is TRBV10-3, the J gene TRBJ1-6, with 9 bases lining up with TRBD1. This CDR3 is 18 amino acids long. V lost 0 bases to trimming and J lost 10 bases; unmatched junction nucleotides: 13. Germline CDR1 reads ENHRY; CDR2 reads SYGVKD. The CDR3 sequence: CAISESGQGTVVGSPLHF. CDR3 sequence (DNA): TGTGCCATCAGTGAGTCGGGACAGGGTACAGTGGTGGGATCACCCCTCCACTTT.

The chain has TRBV6-6 and TRBJ2-3, with unresolved D. The CDR3 contains 11 residues. Per germline, CDR1 MNHNY and CDR2 SVGAGI (reference sequence). V was trimmed by 5 bases and J by 6 bases, leaving 6 bases between them. Here the CDR3 DNA reads TGTGCCAGCAGTAAATCGGATACGCAGTATTTT. It is translated as CASSKSDTQYF.

This clone was seen a single time. V gene TRBV15 combines with J gene TRBJ1-4; the D is unclear. Germline CDR1 and CDR2: LNHNV and YYDKDF (reference sequence). Trimming shortened V by 0 bases and J by 8 bases, and 7 bases separated the two germline ends. This CDR3 comprises 13 residues. This CDR3 is CATSRDLREKLFF. CDR3 DNA sequence: TGTGCCACCAGCAGAGATCTCAGAGAAAAACTGTTTTTT.

V is TRBV2 and J is TRBJ1-2; 8 bases line up with TRBD1. The V gene's germline CDR1 is SNHLY and CDR2 FYNNEI. J was trimmed by 5 bases and V by 5 bases; bases with no gene match: 7. The CDR3 has 14 amino acids. CDR3 in DNA: TGTGCCAGCAGTCCGGGACAGGCAGGATATGGCTACACCTTC. This codes for CASSPGQAGYGYTF.

The genes are TRBV12-5 and TRBJ2-1; 13 positions agree with TRBD2. The CDR3 is made up of 15 amino acids. Trimming at V came to 3 bases and at J to 9 bases, leaving 5 bases not matched to a gene. Germline lookup yields CDR1 LGHNT and CDR2 FRNRAP. The CDR3 loop is CASGFGTSGDFEQFF. In DNA form, the CDR3 reads TGTGCTAGTGGTTTCGGGACTAGCGGGGATTTTGAGCAGTTCTTC.

This clone has more than one count but fewer than ten. The rearrangement uses TRBV5-1 and TRBJ2-3, with 7 bases matching TRBD2. The CDR3 has 14 residues. Per the germline V gene, CDR1 is SGHRS and CDR2 is YFSETQ. Trimming cost V 1 base and J 6 bases; bases outside gene matches: 5. The CDR3 region has the DNA TGCGCCAGCAGCTTGAGGGACTATGGGGATACGCAGTATTTT. Translated: CASSLRDYGDTQYF.

The table lists this clone with a few counts. Here the CDR3 DNA reads TGTGCCAGTAGTATTCAGAGACAGCTGAACACCGGGGAGCTGTTTTTT. Protein sequence: CASSIQRQLNTGELFF. This chain links TRBV19 with TRBJ2-2; D perhaps matches TRBD1 (5 bases). The length of the CDR3 is 16 residues. V was trimmed by 3 bases and J by 1 base, leaving 12 bases between them. Germline V gene lookup returns CDR1 LNHDA and CDR2 SQIVND (reference sequence).

The CDR3 is CAISDHRPRLLEGEQYF. The CDR3 DNA follows: TGTGCCATCAGTGACCACCGACCCAGGCTTTTGGAAGGCGAGCAGTACTTC. The chain couples TRBV10-3 to TRBJ2-7; D unresolved. The CDR3 length is 17 residues. V was pared by 3 bases and J by 6 bases, with 24 bases between. From germline, CDR1 is ENHRY and CDR2 SYGVKD.

This clone has only one observation. The J gene is TRBJ2-7, the V gene TRBV29-1; D might be TRBD2 (5 bases). Trimming took 3 bases from V and 4 from J, leaving 10 bases between them. The CDR3 has 12 amino acids. Germline V CDR1 and CDR2: SQVTM, ANQGSEA. The CDR3 DNA reads TGCAGCGTTGAGGGAGAAGGTTACGAGCAGTACTTC. Translating gives CSVEGEGYEQYF.

The chain carries TRBV6-5 and TRBJ2-1; 11 nucleotides agree with TRBD1. The CDR3 sequence is 15 residues long. Germline V gene sequence: CDR1 MNHEY, CDR2 SVGAGI. V lost 7 bases to trimming and J lost 7 bases; unmatched junction nucleotides: 9. The CDR3 DNA sequence: TGTGCCAGCACCGTGGGACAGGGGGGATTTAATGAGCAGTTCTTC. Protein: CASTVGQGGFNEQFF.

The chain uses TRBV19 and TRBJ2-3, with D perhaps TRBD2 (5 bases). The germline V gene has CDR1 LNHDA and CDR2 SQIVND (reference sequence). V shed 8 bases and J shed 0 bases, with 24 bases lying between them. The CDR3 covers 18 residues. The CDR3 sequence: CASHRSGRRRVSTDTQYF. CDR3 bases: TGTGCCAGTCATCGGTCCGGGCGCCGGCGGGTTAGCACAGATACGCAGTATTTT.

The V and J genes are TRBV29-1 and TRBJ1-1; 11 nucleotides align to TRBD1. Germline V gene sequence: CDR1 SQVTM, CDR2 ANQGSEA. CDR3 length: 11 residues. V lost 5 bases, J lost 11 bases, and 4 bases stayed unmatched. The chain's CDR3 is CSVRTGGDAFF. Here the CDR3 DNA reads TGCAGCGTTAGGACAGGGGGCGACGCTTTCTTT.

The V call is TRBV5-6, the J call TRBJ1-1; D gene ambiguous. The CDR3 is 13 residues long. CDR1 is SGHDT and CDR2 is YYEEEE in the germline V gene. V shed 4 bases and J shed 4 bases, with 11 bases lying between them. The CDR3 is CASSRDRGTEAFF. CDR3 bases: TGTGCCAGCAGCAGAGACCGGGGCACTGAAGCTTTCTTT.